This T cell receptor (beta chain) was recorded in a study of blood T cell repertoires in COVID-19. Study at large: Sites across the United States, Italy and Spain contributed samples from acute and convalescent COVID-19. The cDNA or gDNA used as material had been derived from T cells, B-cell-depleted T cells, or PBMCs.

Living in about two dozen US areas, the participants were between about 18 and 100 years of age. The V and J ends lost 8 bases and 7 bases respectively, with 13 bases between them. Germline CDR1 and CDR2: SGDLS and YYNGEE. The CDR3 is 12 residues long. Libraries were prepared by immunoSEQ multiplex PCR; TCRdb keeps only in-frame clonotypes and omits some of them. The sample lists about 340,000 clones; just over 85% were seen once. Material: PBMCs or T cells enriched from blood (not recorded which). The chain uses TRBV9 and TRBJ1-5, with a tentative D call TRBD1 (5 bases). The origin of this receptor is a woman aged 40 to 50 with acute COVID-19. CDR3 loop: CARGGSAQPQHF. The CDR3 DNA reads as TGTGCCAGGGGGGGGTCAGCCCAGCCCCAGCATTTT.